This TCR beta chain derives from a study of cytomegalovirus exposure and HLA in healthy donors (dated by TCRdb to between 2016 and 2019). About the full investigation: According to an earlier analysis of 587 of the donors, 150 million to 200 million T cells yielded over 100 million unique TCR beta sequences and 276 Gb of sequence data. Rather than drawing on any new phenotypic data, the later analysis identified candidate immune exposures from TCR beta sequences and the way those sequences occurred across donors. Of the 300 to 400 genotyped donors, around 81% fell in the genetic ancestry cluster associated with self-reported Caucasian donors. All discovery cohort repertoires had been generated using a single sequencing platform. Genome-wide SNP genotypes for about three fifths of the roughly 670 donors were used in a later genetic analysis, which treated that subset as a discovery cohort. In an earlier analysis of roughly 540 of the donors, high-throughput TCR beta sequencing was used to judge whether each TCR beta V gene segment behaved as functional or pseudogenic. A later analysis re-analyzed previously published TCR beta repertoires from 666 donors and added high-resolution HLA genotyping to study TCR occurrence patterns. Besides the first cohort of hundreds of subjects, a separate validation cohort made up of 120 or so different subjects was used. The study combined high-throughput TCR immunosequencing, statistical association of individual TCRs with disease status, and machine learning to predict cytomegalovirus infection status. Among 398 genotyped donors of the cohort, an average of approximately 230,000 unique TCR beta nucleotide sequences were sequenced per donor, roughly a sixth of them non-productive. The aim of the study was to test whether cataloging public T cell receptors could identify signatures of past pathogen exposure. Roughly 300 gigabases of sequencing data and around 88 million unique TCR sequences made up an early release that covered 500 to 650 HLA-typed donors. Using immunosequencing, the study profiled T cell repertoires from some 670 subjects and related those repertoires to cytomegalovirus serostatus. Both class I and class II loci were covered by HLA typing, at four-digit resolution. Donor age, sex, ethnicity and CMV serostatus were compiled together with the repertoire data. About 5 DR-DQ haplotypes were handled as single units for association and clustering, since linkage in the cohort was strong. The number of typed donors differed by locus: about 629-640 for A, B, C, DRB1 and DQB1; approximately 540 for DQA1; some 590 for DPA1; and 400 to 480 for DPB1.

Library preparation used the immunoSEQ multiplex PCR assay. A mixture of 60 forward primers for TCR Vbeta segments and 13 reverse primers for TCR Jbeta segments was used in the multiplex PCR. The CDR3 region of rearranged TCR beta genes was amplified from genomic DNA with a multiplex PCR assay. On the Illumina HiSeq System, the amplified TCR beta libraries were sequenced as 87-base-pair reads. The published analysis was carried out like this. A later analysis counted tens of millions of unique TCR beta chains across the 666 repertoires, and 9 million to 14 million of these chains were shared by at least two donors. Raw reads were error-corrected and collapsed into unique sequences with a nearest-neighbor algorithm that merged closely related sequences to remove PCR and sequencing errors. To assign V, D and J gene segments, CDR3 sequences were aligned to IMGT reference sequences. For a sequence to be retained, a match of at least six nucleotides was required to both a V gene segment and a J gene segment. Rearrangements were called productive when the CDR3 lacked stop codons and stayed in frame with V and J; all others were non-productive. CDR3 was defined according to IMGT convention as the region running from the second conserved V-encoded cysteine to the conserved J-encoded phenylalanine. In an earlier analysis of around 570 of the donors, sequences lacking an unambiguous match to a single V gene segment were excluded. In an earlier analysis of some 590 of the donors, V segments were called functional above 56.7% productive rearrangements and were called segregating when the between-donor standard deviation exceeded 5%. A statistical classification framework was built to diagnose cytomegalovirus status from the catalog of TCR beta chain sequences. A later analysis assigned V and J genes by comparing TCR nucleotide sequences with IMGT/GENE-DB human TR gene sequences. In a later analysis, CDR3 sequences and most-parsimonious VDJ recombination scenarios were assigned using the TCRdist pipeline. A later analysis defined each TCR beta chain by its CDR3 amino acid sequence plus V-gene family, and excluded reads lacking a unique V-gene family. To address suspected cross-contamination and a sequencing artifact, a later analysis removed over 500 highly shared, low-generation-probability nucleotide sequences. In a later analysis, a clonal expansion index for each public chain was calculated from normalized within-repertoire ranks of inferred template counts. Generation probabilities in a later analysis came from a VDJ recombination model fitted to out-of-frame rearrangements, and those results were checked against IGoR. In a later analysis, hypergeometric tests were used to score TCR-TCR, TCR-HLA and TCR-CMV co-occurrence, with a repertoire-size bias correction applied to TCR pairs. False discovery rates were estimated in a later analysis by permuting HLA or CMV assignments 20 times. In a later analysis, co-occurring TCRs were grouped using DBSCAN, and TCRdist sequence similarity was added for clustering within HLA-allele-positive subsets. For co-occurrence clustering, repertoires with fewer than 30,000 or more than 120,000 public chains were excluded, along with five or six repertoires with anomalous nucleotide sharing. Imported from immuneACCESS, the table was reduced by TCRdb to in-frame sequences with V and J called. These copies leave out some clones; in studies compared against another copy, an unresolved V gene accounts for under half, and the cause of the remainder is not known. That table supplies the V and J calls and clone size; D and trimming were determined from the DNA. Counted in this sample were roughly 200,000 clones; 77% of them appeared once. Clones ranked in the top ten supply about 4% of the sample.

From V the trimming removes 6 bases and from J it removes 0 bases, while the gene matches leave 5 bases of the junction unaccounted for. CDR1 ENHRY and CDR2 SYGVKD were looked up in the germline V gene. Including cysteine and phenylalanine, the CDR3 has 15 amino acids. Left in the record is the CDR3 DNA by itself, 45 bases read in frame from the first base. Beyond this particular receptor, the publication reports: The 87-base-pair reads could not distinguish some IMGT-functional V segments, including TRBV6-2 and TRBV6-3, so those segments were excluded. A later analysis found that TCR association rates varied across HLA loci, with DRB1 alleles showing the most associated TCRs and HLA-C alleles the fewest. A few of the identified cytomegalovirus-associated TCR beta chains were confirmed in vitro to be specific for cytomegalovirus antigens. Linkage disequilibrium might explain the correlated functional status among segregating V segments, but an unknown experimental factor could not be ruled out. Most TCR sequences were observed very rarely across donors, whereas some public TCRs were present in many individuals. The authors suggested that the approach could potentially be extended to other disease states and immunological phenotypes. Immune exposure information for the cohort was limited to CMV serostatus. A later analysis found that HLA-associated TCR beta chains were more clonally expanded and had lower generation probabilities than equally common non-associated chains. Strong co-occurrence of HLA alleles, especially DR and DQ, made assigning TCR associations to individual alleles difficult. The sequencing pipeline was judged likely to have produced a cluster of highly shared sequence variants as a technical artifact. A later genetic analysis reported fewer N-insertions in productive TCRs among donors in an Asian-associated ancestry cluster than the 666-donor mean. The presence/absence analyses assumed that sequencing depth was roughly uniform across donors, and that assumption may not be true. Because HLA typing was missing for some donors at each locus, association tests included only the typed subset. Because counts were too low, about 15 rarely observed V segments, including chromosome 9 orphons, were left out of the earlier analysis of 500 to 650 of the donors. In the study, some 160 TCR beta chains were listed as associated with cytomegalovirus. A later genetic analysis associated a missense DCLRE1C variant with V-gene and J-gene trimming of TCR beta chains, and an independent cohort replicated the association. According to a later analysis, most CMV-associated TCR beta chains appeared to be HLA-restricted, and the HLA associations seemed to be driven largely by CMV exposure. This cohort had only TCR beta chains sequenced, and the lack of alpha or paired-chain data limited which features could be detected. A later analysis reported that several top co-occurrence clusters appeared linked to parvovirus B19, influenza, CMV and Epstein-Barr virus. A further reported finding was that TCR beta sequences accurately predicted the HLA-A and HLA-B alleles for most subjects in the first cohort. An earlier analysis of around 540 of the donors showed that most TCR beta V segments appeared in productive rearrangements either about 90% or about 30% of the time, which broadly matched IMGT annotations. The classifier was reported to diagnose cytomegalovirus status with high specificity and sensitivity in both the original and validation cohorts. At a false discovery rate of 0.05, a later analysis linked 16,951 TCR beta sequences to specific HLA alleles.

In its sample, this clone was seen a few times. Its binding antigen is unknown. No per-base quality is available; no much larger clone lies one base away. The cohort was made up of about 610 healthy bone marrow donors. Cohort members were all nominally healthy when sampled, although unrecorded immune exposures were likely present. The donor tested CMV seropositive, placing the donor among the roughly 300 seropositive members of the cohort. A peripheral blood sample was collected from each donor, and TCR beta sequencing was performed on peripheral blood mononuclear cells. Genomic DNA was extracted from the blood cell samples with the Qiagen DNeasy Blood Extraction Kit.

The specimen sequenced was PBMCs. The sequence was collected from a woman aged 60-75 years in good health and CMV-seropositive. The chain employs TRBV10-3 and TRBJ2-7, and 10 junctional nucleotides match TRBD1. The CDR3 is CAISRGQGSSYEQYF. The DNA sequence is TGTGCCATCAGCCGGGGACAGGGGAGCTCCTACGAGCAGTACTTC.